The next 30 T cell receptor beta chains were all read from a single sample in a study of CD8 T cells in ankylosing spondylitis. TCRdb re-called the 5' RACE reads with MiXCR, one entry per CDR3 protein. The sample yields about 340,000 distinct CDR3 sequences, roughly 14% seen once. Sequencing was carried out using blood, either unsorted or a sorted T cell fraction (not recorded which). The receptors were gathered from a male donor with ankylosing spondylitis or in good health (not recorded which).

This clonotype was detected a few times. The chain couples TRBV6-2 or TRBV6-3 to TRBJ2-3, with 13 bases matching TRBD2. After removal of 10 bases from V and 6 bases from J, the junction contained 19 bases not matched to a gene. In germline, CDR1 is MNHEY, CDR2 SVGEGT. CDR3 size: 18 residues. CDR3: CATHSGLAGLNLGDTQYF. In DNA form, the CDR3 reads TGTGCCACCCACTCGGGACTAGCGGGATTAAACCTCGGGGATACGCAGTATTTT.

The J gene is TRBJ2-3, the V gene TRBV11-2; D call uncertain. The CDR3 loop spans 12 amino acids. Trimming removed 5 bases at V and 2 bases at J, with 5 bases between. Germline loops: CDR1 SGHAT, CDR2 FQNNGV. The CDR3 DNA reads as TGTGCCAGCAGCGAGTTCACAGATACGCAGTATTTT. Its translation is CASSEFTDTQYF.

This clonotype has just a few counts. The chain has TRBV20-1 and TRBJ2-3, with TRBD2 matching over 7 bases. Germline V CDR1 and CDR2: DFQATT, SNEGSKA (reference sequence). This CDR3 contains 14 residues. The ends lost 3 bases at V and 9 bases at J; junction bases unmatched: 12. This CDR3 reads CSARGSGPGTTQYF. The CDR3 bases are TGCAGTGCTAGGGGTAGCGGGCCAGGCACCACGCAGTATTTT.

V usage is TRBV19 and J usage is TRBJ2-1; D uncertain. CDR1 is LNHDA, CDR2 SQIVND, per germline (reference sequence). The ends were cut back, 6 bases at V and 6 bases at J, with 9 bases in the middle. The CDR3 covers 12 residues. The CDR3 nucleotides read TGTGCCAGTAGGAGGACGGGCAATGAGCAGTTCTTC. It encodes CASRRTGNEQFF.

V and J are TRBV5-1 and TRBJ2-7; TRBD1 matches 9 bases. J was trimmed by 6 bases and V by 0 bases; bases with no gene match: 7. The germline V gene has CDR1 SGHRS and CDR2 YFSETQ. CDR3 size: 15 residues. CDR3 coding DNA: TGCGCCAGCAGCTTGGAGGGACAGGGAACCGGCGAGCAGTACTTC. This codes for CASSLEGQGTGEQYF.

In this sample, this clonotype turned up a few times. This chain joins TRBV5-1 and TRBJ1-3; 7 bases fit TRBD1. CDR1 SGHRS and CDR2 YFSETQ come from the germline V gene. After removal of 0 bases from V and 11 bases from J, the junction contained 5 bases not matched to a gene. The CDR3 has 13 amino acids. The CDR3 spells CASSLAGTESIYF. In DNA form, the CDR3 reads TGCGCCAGCAGCTTGGCCGGGACAGAGTCCATATATTTT.

This chain uses TRBV20-1 with TRBJ2-7, with TRBD1 matching over 12 bases. V lost 2 bases to trimming and J lost 7 bases; unmatched junction nucleotides: 6. Germline CDR1 DFQATT, CDR2 SNEGSKA (reference sequence). The CDR3 is 14 residues long. CDR3: CSARRDRGLGEQYF. DNA of the CDR3: TGCAGTGCTAGAAGGGACAGGGGGCTCGGGGAGCAGTACTTC.

This clonotype was observed a handful of times. The chain carries TRBV5-1 and TRBJ2-5, with TRBD2 as a possible D gene (6 bases). Per the germline V gene, CDR1 is SGHRS and CDR2 is YFSETQ. The CDR3 extends over 15 amino acids. The V gene lost 2 bases and the J gene lost 1 base, with 12 bases spanning the gap. CDR3 residues: CASSFGTGFQETQYF. The CDR3 nucleotides read TGCGCCAGCAGCTTCGGGACTGGCTTCCAAGAGACCCAGTACTTC.

This clonotype was counted between two and nine times. The chain links TRBV5-1 to TRBJ2-5, with D possibly being TRBD2 (5 bases). Trimming took 0 bases from V and 2 from J, leaving 14 bases between them. CDR3 size: 16 residues. CDR1 and CDR2 from the germline V gene are SGHRS and YFSETQ. CDR3 in amino acids: CASSLAATRVQETQYF. The CDR3 coding sequence is TGCGCCAGCAGCTTGGCCGCCACGAGGGTACAAGAGACCCAGTACTTC.

This clonotype came up a few times. This chain links TRBV5-1 with TRBJ1-3, with a tentative D call TRBD1 (6 bases). Germline CDR1 and CDR2: SGHRS and YFSETQ. This CDR3 has 15 residues. The V and J ends lost 4 bases and 2 bases respectively, with 13 bases between them. DNA for the CDR3: TGCGCCAGCAGCGACGACAGGACGGCTGGAAACACCATATATTTT. This gives the protein CASSDDRTAGNTIYF.

This clonotype was counted many times. This chain uses TRBV5-1 with TRBJ1-4; 7 nucleotides agree with TRBD1. CDR1 is SGHRS, CDR2 YFSETQ, per germline. The ends lost 2 bases at V and 5 bases at J; junction bases unmatched: 6. The CDR3 length is 15 residues. Here the CDR3 reads CASSFPGQQNEKLFF. The CDR3 coding sequence is TGCGCCAGCAGCTTCCCGGGACAGCAAAATGAAAAACTGTTTTTT.

V gene TRBV7-9 combines with J gene TRBJ2-4, with D maybe TRBD2 (6 bases). Germline V gene data show CDR1 as SEHNR and CDR2 as FQNEAQ (reference sequence). Trimming shortened V by 1 base and J by 2 bases, and 9 bases separated the two germline ends. This CDR3 comprises 15 residues. CDR3 protein: CASSLEGGSKNIQYF. Written as DNA, the CDR3 is TGTGCCAGCAGCTTAGAGGGAGGTTCCAAAAACATTCAGTACTTC. The complete variable domain, with remaining parts taken from reference TRBV7-9 and TRBJ2-4, reads DTGVSQNPRHKITKRGQNVTFRCDPISEHNRLYWYRQTLGQGPEFLTYFQNEAQLEKSRLLSDRFSAERPKGSFSTLEIQRTEQGDSAMYLCASSLEGGSKNIQYFGAGTRLSVL.

This clonotype was seen a handful of times. The chain carries TRBV5-1 and TRBJ2-2, with D uncertain. V dropped 0 bases and J dropped 5 bases, with 8 bases sitting between them. The germline CDR1 and CDR2 sequences are SGHRS and YFSETQ. The CDR3 totals 14 residues. The CDR3 DNA sequence: TGCGCCAGCAGCTTGGCCGTCGAAACCGGGGAGCTGTTTTTT. Amino acid sequence: CASSLAVETGELFF.

This clonotype came up a few times. V and J are TRBV2 and TRBJ2-1; perhaps D is TRBD1 or TRBD2 (5 bases each). Germline V lookup: CDR1 SNHLY, CDR2 FYNNEI. Trimming stripped 0 bases from V and 8 bases from J, with 8 bases between. The CDR3 contains 13 residues. CDR3 in DNA: TGTGCCAGCAGTGAAGCGGGACGGTATGAGCAGTTCTTC. It encodes CASSEAGRYEQFF.

The rearrangement uses TRBV11-2 and TRBJ1-1; 10 positions match TRBD1. In germline, CDR1 is SGHAT, CDR2 FQNNGV. The CDR3 runs 15 residues. With 2 bases clipped from V and 5 bases from J, the junction kept 5 bases outside the gene matches. The DNA of the CDR3 is TGTGCCAGCAGCTTATCCGGGACAGGGGTTACTGAAGCTTTCTTT. Its protein product is CASSLSGTGVTEAFF. The full variable domain, in which reference TRBV11-2 and TRBJ1-1 provide the parts outside the CDR3, is EAGVAQSPRYKIIEKRQSVAFWCNPISGHATLYWYQQILGQGPKLLIQFQNNGVVDDSQLPKDRFSAERLKGVDSTLKIQPAKLEDSAVYLCASSLSGTGVTEAFFGQGTRLTVV.

This clonotype was observed a handful of times. This sequence joins TRBV20-1 and TRBJ2-1; D is ambiguous. This CDR3 comprises 11 residues. V was pared by 0 bases and J by 8 bases, with 5 bases between. The germline gives CDR1 DFQATT, CDR2 SNEGSKA (reference sequence). CDR3 sequence (DNA): TGCAGTGCTAGAGATTTATATGAGCAGTTCTTC. Translation gives CSARDLYEQFF.

This clonotype was counted a few times. The chain carries TRBV12-3 or TRBV12-4 and TRBJ2-1; D is uncertain. V was trimmed by 5 bases and J by 3 bases, leaving 8 bases between them. The CDR3 contains 13 residues. The CDR3 DNA reads as TGTGCCAGCAGTCGTGATATCTACAATGAGCAGTTCTTC. Protein sequence: CASSRDIYNEQFF.

This clonotype was seen only a few times. This chain links TRBV5-1 with TRBJ2-2; no definite D call. Trimming removed 0 bases at V and 1 base at J, with 10 bases between. In germline, CDR1 is SGHRS, CDR2 YFSETQ. CDR3 length equals 16 residues. Written as DNA, the CDR3 is TGCGCCAGCAGCTTGGAAGTTCCCGAGAACACCGGGGAGCTGTTTTTT. Translation gives CASSLEVPENTGELFF.

This clonotype was picked up a small number of times. The J gene is TRBJ2-5, the V gene TRBV30, with TRBD2 matching 15 bases. The CDR3 extends over 16 amino acids. Germline assignment: CDR1 GTSNPN and CDR2 SVGIG (reference sequence). Unmatched junction bases numbered 7, after V lost 7 bases and J lost 1 base. The CDR3 sequence: CALNRGLAGGQETQYF. CDR3 bases: TGTGCCTTAAACAGGGGACTAGCGGGGGGCCAAGAGACCCAGTACTTC.

This clonotype has at least ten counts. The rearrangement uses TRBV7-2 and TRBJ2-2; no definite D call. Trimming pared 0 bases from V and 1 base from J, leaving 3 bases between. Looked up from germline, CDR1 is SGHTA and CDR2 is FQGNSA. CDR3 size: 14 residues. CDR3 protein: CASSLAVNTGELFF. The CDR3 DNA sequence: TGTGCCAGCAGCTTAGCGGTGAACACCGGGGAGCTGTTTTTT.

The CDR3 reads CASSPRLEGELFF. In nucleotides, the CDR3 is TGCGCCAGCAGCCCTAGACTAGAGGGGGAGCTGTTTTTT. The chain carries TRBV5-1 and TRBJ2-2, with D perhaps TRBD2 (6 bases). Trimming took off 4 bases at V and 8 bases at J, with 12 bases between the two ends. The CDR3 sequence is 13 residues long. Germline V gene sequence: CDR1 SGHRS, CDR2 YFSETQ.

The table lists this clonotype with a few counts. The CDR3, as DNA: TGTGCCACCAGTGCCCAGGGGGAGACCCAGTACTTC. Its protein is CATSAQGETQYF. The rearrangement joins TRBV24-1 to TRBJ2-5, with D tentatively TRBD1 (6 bases). The V end lost 5 bases, the J end lost 5 bases, and 8 bases lay between the germline ends. The CDR3 length is 12 residues. Looked up from germline, CDR1 is KGHDR and CDR2 is SFDVKD.

This clonotype appeared many times. This sequence joins TRBV20-1 and TRBJ2-3; 7 positions agree with TRBD1. The CDR3 contains 15 residues. Unmatched junction bases numbered 7, after V lost 2 bases and J lost 2 bases. The germline V gene has CDR1 DFQATT and CDR2 SNEGSKA (reference sequence). This CDR3 is CSARRQGSATDTQYF. The CDR3 bases are TGCAGTGCTAGAAGACAGGGCTCGGCCACAGATACGCAGTATTTT.

This clonotype has ten or more counts. The CDR3 region has the DNA TGTGCCATCCGTTCTTCAGGGCCGGCACCCCTCCACTTT. This codes for CAIRSSGPAPLHF. This sequence joins TRBV10-3 and TRBJ1-6; D is perhaps TRBD1 (5 bases). The V end was cut by 8 bases, the J end by 11 bases, with 16 bases between. This CDR3 has 13 amino acids. The germline gives CDR1 ENHRY, CDR2 SYGVKD.

This clonotype has only a few counts. The rearrangement joins TRBV3-1 to TRBJ1-5; D remains unclear. Germline-derived CDR1 and CDR2 are LGHDT and YNNKEL (reference sequence). The CDR3 is 17 amino acids. V lost 2 bases and J lost 5, with 19 bases in between. The CDR3 loop is CASSQYPPGRTDQPQHF. The CDR3 DNA follows: TGTGCCAGCAGCCAATACCCCCCGGGGAGGACTGATCAGCCCCAGCATTTT. The entire variable domain, with the rest obtained from reference TRBV3-1 and TRBJ1-5, is as follows: DTAVSQTPKYLVTQMGNDKSIKCEQNLGHDTMYWYKQDSKKFLKIMFSYNNKELIINETVPNRFSPKSPDKAHLNLHINSLELGDSAVYFCASSQYPPGRTDQPQHFGDGTRLSIL.

This rearrangement joins TRBV29-1 to TRBJ2-7; possible D gene TRBD1, 6 bases. The CDR3 extends over 16 amino acids. Between the trimmed V and J ends, which lost 4 bases and 0 bases, there was a span of 19 bases. Per germline, CDR1 SQVTM and CDR2 ANQGSEA. The CDR3 here is CSVGGLGGGPSYEQYF. The CDR3, as DNA: TGCAGCGTTGGGGGCCTTGGGGGCGGACCCTCCTACGAGCAGTACTTC.

This clonotype has just a few counts. The chain uses TRBV11-2 and TRBJ1-6; TRBD1 agrees at 9 bases. This CDR3 spans 15 amino acids. Germline values: CDR1 SGHAT, CDR2 FQNNGV. Trimming took 1 base from V and 8 from J; bases not matched to a gene: 3. In DNA, the CDR3 is TGTGCCAGCAGCTTAGGGACAGGGGCCTATTCACCCCTCCACTTT. Protein sequence: CASSLGTGAYSPLHF.

This sequence joins TRBV6-1 and TRBJ1-5, with a weak D call TRBD1 (5 bases). CDR3 length: 15 residues. The V end was cut by 3 bases, the J end by 4 bases, with 13 bases between. Germline CDR1 and CDR2: MNHNS and SASEGT. The CDR3 loop is CASSEGGTQNQPQHF. The CDR3 region has the DNA TGTGCCAGCAGTGAGGGGGGGACCCAAAATCAGCCCCAGCATTTT.

The J gene is TRBJ2-5, the V gene TRBV5-1; TRBD2 matches at 10 bases. The CDR3 is made up of 17 amino acids. The germline gives CDR1 SGHRS, CDR2 YFSETQ. The ends lost 0 bases at V and 0 bases at J; junction bases unmatched: 5. Written as DNA, the CDR3 is TGCGCCAGCAGCTTGGATGCTAGCGGGGGATACCAAGAGACCCAGTACTTC. Protein sequence: CASSLDASGGYQETQYF.

This clonotype has a count of ten or more. V is TRBV5-1 and J is TRBJ1-3; D ambiguous. The length of the CDR3 is 14 residues. Germline CDR1 reads SGHRS; CDR2 reads YFSETQ. V was clipped by 5 bases and J by 4 bases, with 13 bases between them. CDR3 region: CASRVGNDGNTIYF. CDR3 DNA sequence: TGCGCCAGCAGGGTCGGGAATGACGGAAACACCATATATTTT.